This T cell receptor (beta chain) originates from a study of patients and donors after allogeneic stem cell transplantation. This clonotype was observed once. CDR1 is LGHDT, CDR2 YNNKEL, per germline (reference sequence). The V end lost 4 bases, the J end lost 0 bases, and 10 bases lay between the germline ends. CDR3 length equals 16 residues. TCRdb called the RT-PCR reads again in MiXCR, with one record for every CDR3 protein. This table holds around 200,000 distinct CDR3 sequences, roughly two fifths found once. V usage is TRBV3-1 and J usage is TRBJ1-6, with a tentative D call TRBD1 (6 bases). Sequencing was carried out using blood, either unsorted or a sorted T cell fraction (not recorded which). The clonotype originates from a human donor who was either an allogeneic HSCT recipient or a stem cell or donor lymphocyte infusion donor (not recorded which). It is not recorded whose cells these are; they may come from a transplant donor. The CDR3 sequence is CASSPDRSSYNSPLHF. Here the CDR3 DNA reads TGTGCCAGCAGCCCCGACAGGAGCTCCTATAATTCACCCCTCCACTTT.